Here is one T cell receptor (beta chain) with its context. No antigen is known for it. CDR3 length: 14 amino acids. The germline V gene encodes CDR1 SGHTA and CDR2 FQGNSA. Trimming removed 6 bases from V and 0 bases from J, with 10 bases in between. With 60 Vbeta and 13 Jbeta primers, the PCR was carried out. Using immunoSEQ multiplex PCR, the repertoire was profiled, and TCRdb retains in-frame clones only, with some absent. This sample has tens of thousands of clones; about 84% occur once, and the top ten carry 1% to 1.5%. This specimen comes from a study of cytomegalovirus exposure and HLA in healthy donors. Study-wide results and caveats: In a later analysis, several top co-occurrence clusters appeared linked to parvovirus B19, influenza, CMV and Epstein-Barr virus. In a later analysis, an Asian-associated ancestry cluster reportedly showed fewer N-insertions than the approximately 610-donor mean. A later analysis associated 15,000 or so TCR beta sequences with HLA alleles at a 0.05 false discovery rate.

The receptor comes from a girl aged 2 to 10 in good health and CMV-seropositive. The sequenced sample was PBMCs. This chain uses TRBV7-2 with TRBJ2-3; weak D call: TRBD2 (6 bases). The CDR3, as DNA: TGTGCCAGCAGGGAGGGAGTTAGCACAGATACGCAGTATTTT. Protein sequence: CASREGVSTDTQYF.